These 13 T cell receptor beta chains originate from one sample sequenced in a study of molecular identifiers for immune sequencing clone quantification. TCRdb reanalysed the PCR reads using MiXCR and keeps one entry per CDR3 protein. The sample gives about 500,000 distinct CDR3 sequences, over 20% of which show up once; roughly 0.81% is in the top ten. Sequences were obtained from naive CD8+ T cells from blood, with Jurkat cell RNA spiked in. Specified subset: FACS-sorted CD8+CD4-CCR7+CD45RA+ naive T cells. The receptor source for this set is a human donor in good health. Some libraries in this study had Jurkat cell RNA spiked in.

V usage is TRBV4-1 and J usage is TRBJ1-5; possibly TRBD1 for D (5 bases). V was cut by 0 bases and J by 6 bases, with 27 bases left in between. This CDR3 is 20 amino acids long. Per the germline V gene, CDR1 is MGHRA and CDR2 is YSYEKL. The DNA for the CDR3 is TGCGCCAGCAGCCAAGATCTGTTTCCAGGGCCGGTCGGAGATTCTCAGCCCCAGCATTTT. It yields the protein CASSQDLFPGPVGDSQPQHF.

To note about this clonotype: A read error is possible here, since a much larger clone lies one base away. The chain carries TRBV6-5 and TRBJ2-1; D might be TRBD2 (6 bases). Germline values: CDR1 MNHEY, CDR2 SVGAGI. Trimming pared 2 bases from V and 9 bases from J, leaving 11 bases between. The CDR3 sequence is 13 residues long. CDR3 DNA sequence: TGTGCCAGCAGTTACGCGAGGCGGGGTGAGCAGTTCTTC. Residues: CASSYARRGEQFF.

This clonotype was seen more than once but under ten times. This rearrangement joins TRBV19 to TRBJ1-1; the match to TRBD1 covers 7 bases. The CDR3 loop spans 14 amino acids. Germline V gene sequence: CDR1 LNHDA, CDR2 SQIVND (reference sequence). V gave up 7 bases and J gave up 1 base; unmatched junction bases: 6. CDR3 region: CASTAGGKNTEAFF. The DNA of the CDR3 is TGTGCCAGTACCGCAGGGGGGAAGAACACTGAAGCTTTCTTT.

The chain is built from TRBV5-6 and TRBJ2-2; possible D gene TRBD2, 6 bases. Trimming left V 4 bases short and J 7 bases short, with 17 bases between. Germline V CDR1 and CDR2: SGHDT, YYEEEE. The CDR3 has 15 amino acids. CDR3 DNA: TGTGCCAGCAGCCCCCCGGGCGGGCGGGACGGGGAGCTGTTTTTT. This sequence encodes CASSPPGGRDGELFF.

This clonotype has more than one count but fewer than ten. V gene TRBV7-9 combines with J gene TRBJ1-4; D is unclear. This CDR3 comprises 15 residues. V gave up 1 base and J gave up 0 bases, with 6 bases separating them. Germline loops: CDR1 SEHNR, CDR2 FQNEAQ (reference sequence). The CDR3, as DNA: TGTGCCAGCAGCTTAGGGCCGGCAACTAATGAAAAACTGTTTTTT. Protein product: CASSLGPATNEKLFF.

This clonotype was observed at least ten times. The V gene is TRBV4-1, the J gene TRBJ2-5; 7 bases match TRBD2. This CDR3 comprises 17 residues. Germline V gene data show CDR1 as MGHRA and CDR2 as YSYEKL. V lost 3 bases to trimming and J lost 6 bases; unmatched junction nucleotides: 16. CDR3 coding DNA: TGCGCCAGCAGCCACAGCGAGACGAGCGGGGCTGGAAAGACCCAGTACTTC. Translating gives CASSHSETSGAGKTQYF.

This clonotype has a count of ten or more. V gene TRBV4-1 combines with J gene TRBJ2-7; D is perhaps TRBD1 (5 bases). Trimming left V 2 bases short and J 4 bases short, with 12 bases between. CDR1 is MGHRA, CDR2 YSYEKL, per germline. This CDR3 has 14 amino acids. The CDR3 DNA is TGCGCCAGCAGCCAAATTGGGGCGGTGTACGAGCAGTACTTC. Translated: CASSQIGAVYEQYF.

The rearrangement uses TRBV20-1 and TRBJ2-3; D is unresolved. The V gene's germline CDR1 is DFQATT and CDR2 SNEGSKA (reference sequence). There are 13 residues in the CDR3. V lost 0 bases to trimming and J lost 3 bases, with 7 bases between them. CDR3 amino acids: CSARDLYTDTQYF. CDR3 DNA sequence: TGCAGTGCTAGAGATCTCTATACAGATACGCAGTATTTT.

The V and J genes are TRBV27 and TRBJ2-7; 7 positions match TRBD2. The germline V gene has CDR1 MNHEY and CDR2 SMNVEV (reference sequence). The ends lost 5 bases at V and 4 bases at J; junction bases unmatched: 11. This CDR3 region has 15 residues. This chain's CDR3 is CASSQETSSSYEQYF. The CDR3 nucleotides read TGTGCCAGCAGTCAAGAGACTAGCTCTTCGTACGAGCAGTACTTC.

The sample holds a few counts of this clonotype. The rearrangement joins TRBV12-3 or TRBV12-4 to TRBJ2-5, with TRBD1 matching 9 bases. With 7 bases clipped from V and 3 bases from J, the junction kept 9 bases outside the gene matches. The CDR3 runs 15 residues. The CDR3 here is CASTSGTGREETQYF. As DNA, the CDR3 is TGTGCCAGCACCTCCGGGACAGGGAGGGAAGAGACCCAGTACTTC.

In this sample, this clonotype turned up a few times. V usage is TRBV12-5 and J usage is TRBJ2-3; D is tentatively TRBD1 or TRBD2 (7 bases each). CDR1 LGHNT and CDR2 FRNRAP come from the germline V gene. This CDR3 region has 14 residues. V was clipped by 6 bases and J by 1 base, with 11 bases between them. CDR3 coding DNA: TGTGCTAGTGGAGCAGGGGGGGGCACAGATACGCAGTATTTT. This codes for CASGAGGGTDTQYF.

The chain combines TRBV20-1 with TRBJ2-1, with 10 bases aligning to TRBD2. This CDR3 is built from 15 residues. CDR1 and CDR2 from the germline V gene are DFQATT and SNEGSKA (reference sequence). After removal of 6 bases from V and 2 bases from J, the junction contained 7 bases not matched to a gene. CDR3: CSALSGTSAYNEQFF. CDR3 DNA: TGCAGTGCCTTATCGGGGACTAGCGCCTACAATGAGCAGTTCTTC.

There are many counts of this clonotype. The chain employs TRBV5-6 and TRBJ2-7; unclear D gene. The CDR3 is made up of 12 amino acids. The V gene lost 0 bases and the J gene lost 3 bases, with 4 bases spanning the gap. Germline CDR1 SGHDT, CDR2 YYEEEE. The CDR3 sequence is CASSLEDYEQYF. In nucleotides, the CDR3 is TGTGCCAGCAGCTTGGAAGACTACGAGCAGTACTTC.